The 14 T cell receptor beta chains listed next were all sequenced from one sample in a study of PD-L1 blockade in urothelial cancer. Generated by immunoSEQ multiplex PCR, the TCRdb table keeps only in-frame clones and is missing some. The sample carries 72,000 or so clones, 85% to 90% recorded once. Time point in this sample: peripheral blood 6 weeks after treatment start. The specimen comprised PBMCs, sampled around atezolizumab (anti-PD-L1) treatment. Every receptor here comes from a man in his fifties or sixties with urothelial cancer.

V and J are TRBV7-2 and TRBJ2-1, with a weak D call TRBD2 (6 bases). The length of the CDR3 is 15 residues. V was trimmed by 3 bases and J by 7 bases, leaving 16 bases between them. The germline CDR1 and CDR2 sequences are SGHTA and FQGNSA. The CDR3 nucleotides are TGTGCCAGCAGCTTGGAGGGCGGGATAGGTAATGAGCAGTTCTTC. Translated: CASSLEGGIGNEQFF. The full variable domain, with the rest looked up from reference TRBV7-2 and TRBJ2-1, is GAGVSQSPSNKVTEKGKDVELRCDPISGHTALYWYRQSLGQGLEFLIYFQGNSAPDKSGLPSDRFSAERTGGSVSTLTIQRTQQEDSAVYLCASSLEGGIGNEQFFGPGTRLTVL.

This chain connects TRBV7-2 to TRBJ1-2; D uncertain. The CDR3 runs 15 residues. CDR1 and CDR2 from the germline V gene are SGHTA and FQGNSA. Trimming stripped 2 bases from V and 0 bases from J, with 10 bases between. The CDR3 loop is CASSLQARTNYGYTF. CDR3 nucleotide sequence: TGTGCCAGCAGCTTACAGGCCCGGACTAACTATGGCTACACCTTC.

This clone was counted between two and nine times. This sequence joins TRBV27 and TRBJ1-4; D might be TRBD1 (5 bases). Germline V CDR1 and CDR2: MNHEY, SMNVEV (reference sequence). The CDR3 spans 16 residues. V was clipped by 4 bases and J by 4 bases, with 16 bases between them. CDR3 DNA sequence: TGTGCCAGCAGTTCAGGAGACAGTCTCATTAATGAAAAACTGTTTTTT. Amino acids: CASSSGDSLINEKLFF.

This chain links TRBV6-1 with TRBJ1-4, with D tentatively TRBD1 (5 bases). The CDR3 covers 13 residues. The V gene's germline CDR1 is MNHNS and CDR2 SASEGT. With 3 bases removed from V and 11 bases from J, the gap between germline ends came to 13 bases. CDR3 protein: CASSDSWDYKLFF. CDR3 coding DNA: TGTGCCAGCAGTGATTCGTGGGACTACAAACTGTTTTTT.

This rearrangement joins TRBV25-1 to TRBJ1-4, with D possibly TRBD1 on 6 matching bases. V was shortened by 4 bases and J by 0 bases, with 9 bases between the two germline ends. CDR3 length: 15 amino acids. Germline CDR1 is MGHDK and CDR2 is SYGVNS. DNA for the CDR3: TGTGCCAGCAGTGTAGGACAGACAACTAATGAAAAACTGTTTTTT. Translating it yields CASSVGQTTNEKLFF.

The rearrangement links TRBV5-1 to TRBJ2-1; 9 bases match TRBD1. The CDR3 contains 15 residues. The germline CDR1 and CDR2 sequences are SGHRS and YFSETQ. The junction had 5 bases not matched to a gene; V was cut back by 4 bases and J by 3 bases. The CDR3 bases are TGCGCCAGCAGCCCCGAGGGACAGGGCTACAATGAGCAGTTCTTC. Its translation is CASSPEGQGYNEQFF.

This chain joins TRBV15 and TRBJ2-5, with 9 positions matching TRBD2. The CDR3 runs 16 residues. Germline V gene sequence: CDR1 LNHNV, CDR2 YYDKDF (reference sequence). V was pared by 4 bases and J by 9 bases, with 15 bases of the junction left unmatched. CDR3 DNA: TGTGCCACCAGCATTGGGACTAGCCCGGGAAAGAAGGCCCAGTACTTC. It specifies CATSIGTSPGKKAQYF.

V usage is TRBV5-1 and J usage is TRBJ2-7, with D possibly matching TRBD1 (5 bases). The CDR3 runs to 16 residues. V shed 0 bases and J shed 3 bases, with 16 bases lying between them. Germline CDR1 reads SGHRS; CDR2 reads YFSETQ. This chain's CDR3 is CASSLGLSAGNYEQYF. DNA for the CDR3: TGCGCCAGCAGCTTGGGTTTATCTGCAGGGAACTACGAGCAGTACTTC.

This sequence joins TRBV19 and TRBJ1-1; D might be TRBD1 (5 bases). The germline gives CDR1 LNHDA, CDR2 SQIVND (reference sequence). With 7 bases removed from V and 4 bases from J, the gap between germline ends came to 19 bases. The CDR3 is 15 amino acids. The CDR3 region is CASTQPGGGGTEAFF. In DNA form, the CDR3 reads TGTGCCAGTACCCAGCCCGGGGGAGGAGGCACTGAAGCTTTCTTT.

The J gene is TRBJ2-7, the V gene TRBV4-3; 7 positions match TRBD1. CDR1 is LGHNA and CDR2 is YSLEER in the germline V gene. The CDR3 runs 15 residues. V lost 3 bases, J lost 7 bases, and 12 bases stayed unmatched. Here the CDR3 DNA reads TGCGCCAGCAGCCACGTCTACAGGGGCTCGTCTGAGCAGTACTTC. Translation: CASSHVYRGSSEQYF.

The rearrangement links TRBV6-4 to TRBJ2-3, with TRBD1 matching 7 bases. This CDR3 region has 15 residues. Germline-derived CDR1 and CDR2 are MRHNA and SNTAGT. The ends lost 6 bases at V and 0 bases at J; junction bases unmatched: 6. The CDR3 loop is CASSPGTVSTDTQYF. Written as DNA, the CDR3 is TGTGCCAGCAGCCCCGGGACAGTTAGCACAGATACGCAGTATTTT.

The chain combines TRBV5-1 with TRBJ2-7, with unresolved D. The V end lost 6 bases, the J end lost 0 bases, and 10 bases lay between the germline ends. CDR1 is SGHRS and CDR2 is YFSETQ in the germline V gene. The CDR3 is made up of 13 amino acids. CDR3 in amino acids: CASNAGDSYEQYF. In DNA form, the CDR3 reads TGCGCCAGCAATGCCGGAGACTCCTACGAGCAGTACTTC.

The V and J genes are TRBV5-1 and TRBJ2-7, with 7 bases aligning to TRBD1. J was trimmed by 7 bases and V by 3 bases; bases with no gene match: 10. CDR1 is SGHRS and CDR2 is YFSETQ in the germline V gene. This CDR3 is 14 amino acids long. The chain's CDR3 is CASSSRGGPGEQYF. The CDR3 DNA sequence: TGCGCCAGCAGCTCCAGAGGGGGCCCGGGAGAGCAGTACTTC. The complete variable domain, with remaining parts taken from reference TRBV5-1 and TRBJ2-7, reads KAGVTQTPRYLIKTRGQQVTLSCSPISGHRSVSWYQQTPGQGLQFLFEYFSETQRNKGNFPGRFSGRQFSNSRSEMNVSTLELGDSALYLCASSSRGGPGEQYFGPGTRLTVT.

J is TRBJ2-5 and V is TRBV11-2; 11 positions agree with TRBD2. The CDR3 runs 15 residues. The ends lost 4 bases at V and 5 bases at J; junction bases unmatched: 6. Germline V CDR1 and CDR2: SGHAT, FQNNGV. The CDR3 DNA reads as TGTGCCAGCAGCTCAAGACTAGCGGGAACGGAGACCCAGTACTTC. Translating it yields CASSSRLAGTETQYF.